This TCR beta chain came from a study of cytotoxic CD8 clonotypes in ibrutinib-treated CLL. Turning to the study itself: Once patients had received a median around 12 months of treatment, range 6 to 36, response samples were obtained. Study-wide results and caveats: Upon ibrutinib response clonality rose, and upon progression it fell back toward baseline.

Worth noting for this clone: Its antigen remains unknown.

Trimming at V came to 2 bases and at J to 2 bases, leaving 12 bases not matched to a gene. In germline, CDR1 is MNHEY, CDR2 SMNVEV (reference sequence). The CDR3 sequence is 17 residues long. Generated by immunoSEQ multiplex PCR, the TCRdb table keeps only in-frame clones and is missing some. Here the sample spans approximately 130,000 clones, around 84% being singletons. The sequence derives from a human donor with chronic lymphocytic leukemia. The V call is TRBV27, the J call TRBJ2-7, with TRBD1 matching 7 bases. The material sequenced was PBMCs, taken after 24 months of ibrutinib treatment. CDR3 DNA sequence: TGTGCCAGCAGTTTAAGATCCCCGACAGGGCTCCCCTACGAGCAGTACTTC. As protein: CASSLRSPTGLPYEQYF.